This TCR beta chain was captured by sequencing in a study of T cells in localized non-small cell lung cancer. Only in-frame clones appear in the TCRdb table, and some are missing; sequencing was by immunoSEQ multiplex PCR. The sample has 25,000 to 35,000 clones; around 80% are singletons. Worth noting for this clone: Its antigen is undetermined. The same CDR3 also results from other DNA sequences found in this sample.

Findings of the study overall: In adjacent lung, a median roughly 60 of the top 100 tumor clones were found.

Trimming took 1 base from V and 8 from J, leaving 20 bases between them. Germline-derived CDR1 and CDR2 are MGHRA and YSYEKL. This CDR3 has 17 amino acids. This chain joins TRBV4-1 and TRBJ2-2; maybe TRBD1 (6 bases). This specimen consisted of peripheral blood, obtained before any cancer treatment. The TCR was taken from a male donor older than 55 with stage III squamous cell lung carcinoma. The CDR3 DNA reads TGCGCCAGCAGCCAAGCTACTCCCGGGACACTGACTGGGGAGCTGTTTTTT. The encoded protein is CASSQATPGTLTGELFF.